This is a list of T cell receptor beta chains from one sample in a study of regulatory T cells in long-lasting Graves disease. A single record per CDR3 protein comes from TCRdb applying MiXCR to the multiplex PCR reads. The data show more than 400,000 distinct CDR3 sequences, less than 20% seen once. In addition, the sample was reused for a study of T cells in Graves' hyperthyroidism and ophthalmopathy.

The material was peripheral blood mononuclear cells (PBMCs), obtained at new diagnosis, from a patient treated with antithyroid drugs. The source is a woman between 25 and 40 years old with Graves disease. The CDR3 runs from the conserved cysteine through the conserved F or W. D genes are given only for firm matches. The size entry is marked missing in some rows and otherwise reads once, few, many or a size class.

DNA: TGTGCCAGCAGTTTAAGGTCAGGGTATTGGTTCTTC; CDR3: CASSLRSGYWFF; V: TRBV12-3/TRBV12-4; J: TRBJ2-1; size: few; D: -
DNA: TGCGCCAGCAGGGGGTCAGAAAGCTCCTATAATTCACCCCTCCACTTT; CDR3: CASRGSESSYNSPLHF; V: TRBV5-1; J: TRBJ1-6; size: -; D: -
DNA: TGCGCCAGCAGCCCCCGGGACCCAGGTGGAGAGACCCAGTACTTC; CDR3: CASSPRDPGGETQYF; V: TRBV7-2; J: TRBJ2-5; size: -; D: -
DNA: TGTGCCAGCAGCCCCCACACCATCCGGAACGAGCAGTACTTC; CDR3: CASSPHTIRNEQYF; V: TRBV28; J: TRBJ2-7; size: -; D: -
DNA: TGTGCCAGCAGCGTAGATGAGGGAGGGGACAGGGAGACCCAGTACTTC; CDR3: CASSVDEGGDRETQYF; V: TRBV9; J: TRBJ2-5; size: -; D: -
DNA: TGTGCCAGCAGCTTAAGACACAAATCGAACCTAGAGACCCAGTACTTC; CDR3: CASSLRHKSNLETQYF; V: TRBV7-8; J: TRBJ2-5; size: many; D: -
DNA: TGCAGTGCTATGTTCAATGAGCAGTTCTTC; CDR3: CSAMFNEQFF; V: TRBV20-1; J: TRBJ2-1; size: many; D: -
DNA: TGCAGTGCTAGAGATCGCCGGGGTCAATCTTACAATGAGCAGTTCTTC; CDR3: CSARDRRGQSYNEQFF; V: TRBV20-1; J: TRBJ2-1; size: -; D: -
DNA: TGTGCCAGCTCACCTTTGACGGGACAGGGGAATGAAAAACTGTTTTTT; CDR3: CASSPLTGQGNEKLFF; V: TRBV18; J: TRBJ1-4; size: many; D: TRBD1
DNA: TGTGCCAGTACCTCTTACGGGACAGCCTATGGCTACACCTTC; CDR3: CASTSYGTAYGYTF; V: TRBV19; J: TRBJ1-2; size: few; D: TRBD1
DNA: TGTGCCAGCAGAAACACATTAGGGGGGACTGAAGCTTTCTTT; CDR3: CASRNTLGGTEAFF; V: TRBV27; J: TRBJ1-1; size: -; D: -
DNA: TGTGCCAGCAGAGGAGGGCGGGAAGCTTTCTTT; CDR3: CASRGGREAFF; V: TRBV27; J: TRBJ1-1; size: many; D: -
DNA: TGTGCCAGCAGCGCTAGTCAGGATCAGCCCCAGCATTTT; CDR3: CASSASQDQPQHF; V: TRBV7-9; J: TRBJ1-5; size: -; D: -
DNA: TGCGCCAGCAGCCGGGTGGCGCTGATCTCTGGAAACACCATATATTTT; CDR3: CASSRVALISGNTIYF; V: TRBV4-1; J: TRBJ1-3; size: few; D: -
DNA: TGCAGCGTTACTGGACTAGCAAGTTCCCAGTACTTC; CDR3: CSVTGLASSQYF; V: TRBV29-1; J: TRBJ2-5; size: many; D: TRBD2
DNA: TGTGCCAGCAGTGAAGAGGCCGGCTCTGGAAACACCATATATTTT; CDR3: CASSEEAGSGNTIYF; V: TRBV6-4; J: TRBJ1-3; size: -; D: -
DNA: TGTGCCAGCAGCCCCCCCCTTAGTTGGAATGAGCAGTTCTTC; CDR3: CASSPPLSWNEQFF; V: TRBV4-2; J: TRBJ2-1; size: -; D: -
DNA: TGCAGTGCTAGAGAGGCCGGGACTAGCAGGCATGAGCAGTTCTTC; CDR3: CSAREAGTSRHEQFF; V: TRBV20-1; J: TRBJ2-1; size: many; D: TRBD2
DNA: TGTGCCAGCAGCTTAGATGGGGAGAGCTATGAAAAACTGTTTTTT; CDR3: CASSLDGESYEKLFF; V: TRBV7-8; J: TRBJ1-4; size: many; D: -
DNA: TGTGCCAGCAGTTTAGATCCACGGGTCAATGAGCAGTTCTTC; CDR3: CASSLDPRVNEQFF; V: TRBV27; J: TRBJ2-1; size: few; D: -
DNA: TGTGCCAGCAGCGTAGGGGGGTCGGGATACAATGAGCAGTTCTTC; CDR3: CASSVGGSGYNEQFF; V: TRBV9; J: TRBJ2-1; size: -; D: -
DNA: TGTGCCAGCAGCCAAGAAGAAGCGGGAGGCACAGATACGCAGTATTTT; CDR3: CASSQEEAGGTDTQYF; V: TRBV4-2; J: TRBJ2-3; size: -; D: TRBD2
DNA: TGTGCCAGTAGCACGGGACAGTTGGCAGCAGTAGAGACCCAGTACTTC; CDR3: CASSTGQLAAVETQYF; V: TRBV19; J: TRBJ2-5; size: -; D: TRBD1
DNA: TGTGCCAGCCGGGAAGGCTATGGCTACACCTTC; CDR3: CASREGYGYTF; V: TRBV6-1; J: TRBJ1-2; size: many; D: -
DNA: TGTGCCAGCTCACCACTCCTCACAGATACGCAGTATTTT; CDR3: CASSPLLTDTQYF; V: TRBV18; J: TRBJ2-3; size: many; D: -